The 30 T cell receptor beta chains listed next were all sequenced from one sample in a study of Graves' ophthalmopathy and Graves' hyperthyroidism. Beta-chain TCR CDR3 regions were amplified from RNA transcripts. An opening RT-PCR round employed HTBI primers and preceded a second-round multiplex PCR. TCRdb re-called the multiplex PCR reads through MiXCR, storing one row per CDR3 protein. The table records over a million distinct CDR3 sequences, 36% of them present only once. The sequencing input was peripheral blood or thyroid tissue (not recorded which). The receptors originated from an adult man with Graves' hyperthyroidism.

The rearrangement uses TRBV6-6 and TRBJ2-7; possibly TRBD1 for D (5 bases). There are 16 residues in the CDR3. Between the trimmed V and J ends, which lost 3 bases and 3 bases, there was a span of 18 bases. Germline loops: CDR1 MNHNY, CDR2 SVGAGI (reference sequence). CDR3 sequence: CASSYTPQRQNYEQYF. As DNA, the CDR3 is TGTGCCAGCAGTTATACCCCACAGAGACAGAACTACGAGCAGTACTTC.

This clonotype was counted between two and nine times. The chain employs TRBV4-1 and TRBJ1-1, with D hard to call. Looked up from germline, CDR1 is MGHRA and CDR2 is YSYEKL. The length of the CDR3 is 15 residues. V was pared by 1 base and J by 1 base, with 10 bases between. The CDR3 coding sequence is TGCGCCAGCAGCCAAGTCGGTAGAGAGAACACTGAAGCTTTCTTT. This gives the protein CASSQVGRENTEAFF.

This clonotype has ten or more counts. The chain joins TRBV5-1 to TRBJ1-2, with D uncertain. The CDR3 is 13 amino acids. Trimming took off 3 bases at V and 2 bases at J, with 8 bases between the two ends. Germline CDR1 is SGHRS and CDR2 is YFSETQ. CDR3 coding DNA: TGCGCCAGCAGCTACGGGCAGAACTATGGCTACACCTTC. Translation: CASSYGQNYGYTF.

Ten or more counts support this clonotype. V is TRBV10-3 and J is TRBJ2-7; 9 nucleotides agree with TRBD1. The CDR3 length is 13 residues. CDR1 is ENHRY, CDR2 SYGVKD, per germline. V lost 10 bases, J lost 7 bases, and 11 bases stayed unmatched. CDR3 amino acids: CANRQGDAWEQYF. The CDR3, as DNA: TGTGCCAATAGACAGGGGGATGCGTGGGAGCAGTACTTC.

This clonotype has ten or more counts. At one boundary the junction diverges from the germline segment, which might be a read error. This chain links TRBV12-3 or TRBV12-4 with TRBJ2-7, with TRBD2 identical over 12 bases. CDR3 length equals 14 residues. CDR3 in DNA: TGTGCCAGCAGTCTAGCGGGAGGGCCGAAAGGGCAGTACTTC. Its protein is CASSLAGGPKGQYF.

The rearrangement joins TRBV7-3 to TRBJ1-2; a possible D gene is TRBD1 (5 bases). CDR1 is SGHTA, CDR2 FQGTGA, per germline. Trimming removed 3 bases at V and 6 bases at J, with 11 bases between. The CDR3 contains 13 residues. CDR3 amino acids: CASSFRDGDGYTF. DNA of the CDR3: TGTGCCAGCAGCTTTCGGGACGGCGATGGCTACACCTTC.

This clonotype came up many times. The V and J genes are TRBV20-1 and TRBJ1-6; D is uncertain. V lost 0 bases and J lost 8, with 11 bases in between. Germline V lookup: CDR1 DFQATT, CDR2 SNEGSKA (reference sequence). The CDR3 runs 14 residues. As DNA, the CDR3 is TGCAGTGCTAGAGAGGTGGATTCGGATTCACCCCTCCACTTT. It translates to CSAREVDSDSPLHF.

This clonotype was observed many times. This rearrangement joins TRBV7-9 to TRBJ2-5; TRBD1 matches at 9 bases. The J segment lost 3 bases and the V segment lost 5 bases, leaving 10 bases of the junction unmatched. Looked up from germline, CDR1 is SEHNR and CDR2 is FQNEAQ (reference sequence). The CDR3 runs 16 residues. CDR3 sequence: CASSAGQGWREETQYF. CDR3 bases: TGTGCCAGCAGCGCGGGACAGGGATGGAGGGAAGAGACCCAGTACTTC.

This clonotype came up many times. The chain combines TRBV5-1 with TRBJ2-2; D is unresolved. The V and J ends lost 4 bases and 7 bases respectively, with 8 bases between them. Germline-derived CDR1 and CDR2 are SGHRS and YFSETQ. The CDR3 has 12 amino acids. CDR3 nucleotides: TGCGCCAGCAGCCTGCGGTTCGGGGAGCTGTTTTTT. Translated, it gives CASSLRFGELFF.

This clonotype was picked up many times. This chain connects TRBV7-2 to TRBJ1-1; D is undetermined. Germline lookup yields CDR1 SGHTA and CDR2 FQGNSA. V lost 5 bases and J lost 5, with 18 bases in between. The CDR3 is 15 residues long. As DNA, the CDR3 is TGTGCCAGCAGCCTCAATCCGAGACACCTAACTGAAGCTTTCTTT. Amino acid sequence: CASSLNPRHLTEAFF.

This clonotype was counted at least ten times. The chain has TRBV7-9 and TRBJ2-7; tentatively, D is TRBD2 (6 bases). Germline V gene lookup returns CDR1 SEHNR and CDR2 FQNEAQ (reference sequence). V lost 4 bases and J 1 base, leaving 11 bases between the germline ends. This CDR3 contains 14 residues. CDR3 in amino acids: CASSSRDFSYEQYF. The CDR3 nucleotides are TGTGCCAGCAGCTCCCGGGACTTTTCCTACGAGCAGTACTTC.

The chain uses TRBV10-3 and TRBJ2-7, with D possibly TRBD2 on 6 matching bases. The CDR3 sequence is 15 residues long. V shed 8 bases and J shed 7 bases, with 24 bases lying between them. CDR1 and CDR2 (germline): ENHRY, SYGVKD. CDR3 sequence reads: CAIWAGSGEYNEQYF. CDR3 coding DNA: TGTGCCATCTGGGCGGGTAGCGGAGAGTACAATGAGCAGTACTTC.

This clonotype was recorded at least ten times. The chain links TRBV29-1 to TRBJ2-5, with 12 bases lining up with TRBD2. The V gene's germline CDR1 is SQVTM and CDR2 ANQGSEA. V shed 1 base, J shed 1 base, and the junction held 10 bases outside the gene matches. The CDR3 totals 18 residues. The CDR3 loop is CSVEGTSGKSQLQETQYF. CDR3 nucleotides: TGCAGCGTTGAAGGGACTAGCGGGAAAAGCCAACTCCAAGAGACCCAGTACTTC. Using reference TRBV29-1 and TRBJ2-5 for the parts outside the CDR3, the full variable domain is SAVISQKPSRDICQRGTSLTIQCQVDSQVTMMFWYRQQPGQSLTLIATANQGSEATYESGFVIDKFPISRPNLTFSTLTVSNMSPEDSSIYLCSVEGTSGKSQLQETQYFGPGTRLLVL.

This clonotype turned up a few times. The chain has TRBV24-1 and TRBJ2-7; the D gene is possibly TRBD2 (5 bases). The CDR3 has 12 amino acids. Germline assignment: CDR1 KGHDR and CDR2 SFDVKD. The V gene lost 6 bases and the J gene lost 4 bases, with 9 bases spanning the gap. CDR3 nucleotide sequence: TGTGCCACCAGTCGGGGTTCGTACGAGCAGTACTTC. This codes for CATSRGSYEQYF.

The table lists this clonotype with many counts. This sequence joins TRBV6-5 and TRBJ1-4; D unclear. V lost 5 bases, J lost 6 bases, and 13 bases lay in between. The germline V gene has CDR1 MNHEY and CDR2 SVGAGI. This CDR3 has 14 amino acids. The chain's CDR3 is CASSTRTADEKLFF. In nucleotides, the CDR3 is TGTGCCAGCAGTACTAGGACGGCTGATGAAAAACTGTTTTTT.

This clonotype was counted many times. The chain is built from TRBV29-1 and TRBJ1-2; D may be TRBD1 (6 bases). The CDR3 spans 12 residues. The germline V gene has CDR1 SQVTM and CDR2 ANQGSEA. V lost 7 bases and J lost 8, with 17 bases in between. CDR3 region: CSDQTGWGGYTF. The CDR3 DNA reads as TGCAGCGACCAGACAGGTTGGGGCGGCTACACCTTC.

In its sample, this clonotype was seen many times. The chain joins TRBV10-1 to TRBJ2-7; D gene uncertain. The CDR3 contains 12 residues. Germline lookup yields CDR1 WNHNN and CDR2 SYGVQD (reference sequence). Trimming shortened V by 0 bases and J by 2 bases, and 2 bases separated the two germline ends. The CDR3 sequence: CASSESPYEQYF. Here the CDR3 DNA reads TGCGCCAGCAGTGAGTCCCCCTACGAGCAGTACTTC.

The chain carries TRBV3-1 and TRBJ2-5; 9 bases are shared with TRBD2. J gave up 2 bases and V 4 bases, and 11 bases lay outside the gene matches. The CDR3 totals 17 residues. Germline CDR1 is LGHDT and CDR2 is YNNKEL (reference sequence). The CDR3 DNA follows: TGTGCCAGCAGCCCAGGCCGAGCGGGGGGACTACAAGAGACCCAGTACTTC. Translated: CASSPGRAGGLQETQYF.

The V and J genes are TRBV11-3 and TRBJ2-7; 8 nucleotides line up with TRBD2. The germline gives CDR1 SGHNT, CDR2 YENEEA. The CDR3 covers 14 residues. V lost 6 bases, J lost 4 bases, and 8 bases stayed unmatched. The CDR3 DNA follows: TGTGCCAGCAGAGATGGCGGGAGGAGGTACGAGCAGTACTTC. Encoded protein: CASRDGGRRYEQYF.

The chain is built from TRBV10-3 and TRBJ1-3; 9 bases align to TRBD1. The V segment lost 6 bases and the J segment 15 bases; nucleotides outside the gene matches: 15. The CDR3 runs 14 residues. The germline V gene has CDR1 ENHRY and CDR2 SYGVKD. This CDR3 reads CAIRGGQGLETPYF. CDR3 in DNA: TGTGCCATCAGGGGAGGACAGGGGCTGGAAACACCATATTTT.

The J gene is TRBJ2-5, the V gene TRBV29-1; TRBD2 matches at 10 bases. The trim removed 6 bases at V and 1 base at J, leaving 5 bases unmatched. This CDR3 spans 14 amino acids. CDR1 and CDR2 from the germline V gene are SQVTM and ANQGSEA. CDR3 coding DNA: TGCAGCGTGCCGGGACTAGCGTTCCAAGAGACCCAGTACTTC. It codes for CSVPGLAFQETQYF.

This clonotype was seen ten or more times. This chain joins TRBV9 and TRBJ2-6, with 8 positions matching TRBD1. Unmatched junction bases numbered 10, after V lost 4 bases and J lost 1 base. Germline V gene data show CDR1 as SGDLS and CDR2 as YYNGEE. This CDR3 is built from 18 residues. CDR3 loop: CASSPGGRGQSGANVLTF. DNA for the CDR3: TGTGCCAGCAGCCCTGGGGGCAGGGGGCAATCTGGGGCCAACGTCCTGACTTTC.

Many counts were recorded for this clonotype. The chain links TRBV5-5 to TRBJ1-1; no firm D call. The germline V and J ends were trimmed by 2 bases and 2 bases, with 7 bases remaining between them. Germline assignment: CDR1 SGHKS and CDR2 YYEKEE (reference sequence). The CDR3 runs to 13 residues. The CDR3 region has the DNA TGTGCCAGCAGCTTTGGTATAAACACTGAAGCTTTCTTT. This gives the protein CASSFGINTEAFF. Variable domain in full (rest from reference TRBV5-5 and TRBJ1-1): DAGVTQSPTHLIKTRGQQVTLRCSPISGHKSVSWYQQVLGQGPQFIFQYYEKEERGRGNFPDRFSARQFPNYSSELNVNALLLGDSALYLCASSFGINTEAFFGQGTRLTVV.

This clonotype turned up a few times. The chain links TRBV11-3 to TRBJ2-7; D gene uncertain. Germline values: CDR1 SGHNT, CDR2 YENEEA. The CDR3 extends over 13 amino acids. V was clipped by 5 bases and J by 5 bases, with 13 bases between them. This chain's CDR3 is CASSETNSDEQYF. The DNA of the CDR3 is TGTGCCAGCAGCGAAACCAATAGTGACGAGCAGTACTTC.

A remark on this clonotype: One end of the junction varies from germline; a read error may be responsible. This chain links TRBV7-9 with TRBJ2-7; D is uncertain. The CDR3 extends over 13 amino acids. CDR1 is SEHNR, CDR2 FQNEAQ, per germline (reference sequence). For the CDR3, the DNA is TGCGCCAGCAGCCAAGATGCACGCGGCGAGCAGTACTTC. It encodes CASSQDARGEQYF.

This clonotype came up many times. The rearrangement links TRBV6-6 to TRBJ1-1; D is uncertain. Trimming shortened V by 8 bases and J by 8 bases, and 15 bases separated the two germline ends. The CDR3 is 12 residues long. The V gene's germline CDR1 is MNHNY and CDR2 SVGAGI (reference sequence). CDR3 residues: CASSLLMAEAFF. CDR3 nucleotides: TGTGCCAGCTCTTTGCTCATGGCCGAAGCTTTCTTT.

In this sample, this clonotype turned up a few times. Here the CDR3 DNA reads TGTGCCAGCACCTTGGGGGCGGAACTCAATCAGCCCCAGCATTTT. It is translated as CASTLGAELNQPQHF. V is TRBV9 and J is TRBJ1-5, with a possible D match to TRBD1 (6 bases). Germline CDR1 is SGDLS and CDR2 is YYNGEE. The CDR3 has 15 residues. Trimming pared 6 bases from V and 3 bases from J, leaving 16 bases between.

This clonotype was seen repeatedly, ten times or more. V usage is TRBV29-1 and J usage is TRBJ2-6, with 8 bases fitting TRBD1. The germline gives CDR1 SQVTM, CDR2 ANQGSEA. The CDR3 sequence is 14 residues long. V gave up 5 bases and J gave up 2 bases; unmatched junction bases: 2. The CDR3 protein is CSVTGGPGANVLTF. In DNA form, the CDR3 reads TGCAGCGTTACAGGGGGGCCTGGGGCCAACGTCCTGACTTTC. The variable domain in full, with the rest retrieved from reference TRBV29-1 and TRBJ2-6, is SAVISQKPSRDICQRGTSLTIQCQVDSQVTMMFWYRQQPGQSLTLIATANQGSEATYESGFVIDKFPISRPNLTFSTLTVSNMSPEDSSIYLCSVTGGPGANVLTFGAGSRLTVL.

On this clonotype itself: This sequence may be a read error, since a much larger clone differs from it by one base. J is TRBJ2-5 and V is TRBV9; 8 nucleotides match TRBD2. The germline V gene has CDR1 SGDLS and CDR2 YYNGEE. The CDR3 is made up of 16 amino acids. Trimming took 7 bases from V and 5 from J; bases not matched to a gene: 16. The DNA for the CDR3 is TGTGCCAGCGGCAAGTACGGGGGGCGGGGGGAGGAGACCCAGTACTTC. Translated: CASGKYGGRGEETQYF.

Note on this clonotype: One end of the junction fails to match germline, which may point to a read error. The V call is TRBV20-1, the J call TRBJ2-6; 8 bases are shared with TRBD1. The CDR3 covers 14 residues. The germline gives CDR1 DFQATT, CDR2 SNEGSKA (reference sequence). The CDR3, as DNA: TGCAGTGCCGATCACACGGGACAGGCCTACGTCCTGACTTTC. Protein sequence: CSADHTGQAYVLTF.